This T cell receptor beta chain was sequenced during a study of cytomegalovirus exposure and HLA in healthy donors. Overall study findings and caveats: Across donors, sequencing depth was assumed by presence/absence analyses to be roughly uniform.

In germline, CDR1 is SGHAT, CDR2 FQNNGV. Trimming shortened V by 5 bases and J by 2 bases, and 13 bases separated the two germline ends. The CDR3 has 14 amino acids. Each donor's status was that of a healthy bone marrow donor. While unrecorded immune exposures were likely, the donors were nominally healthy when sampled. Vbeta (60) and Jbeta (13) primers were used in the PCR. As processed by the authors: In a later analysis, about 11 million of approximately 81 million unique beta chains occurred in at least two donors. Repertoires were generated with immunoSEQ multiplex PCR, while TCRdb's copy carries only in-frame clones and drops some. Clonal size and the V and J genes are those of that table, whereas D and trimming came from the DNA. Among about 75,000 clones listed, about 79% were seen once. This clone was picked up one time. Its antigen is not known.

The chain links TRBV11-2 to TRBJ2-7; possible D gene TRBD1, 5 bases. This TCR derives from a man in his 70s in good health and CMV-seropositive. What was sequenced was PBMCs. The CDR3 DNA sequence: TGTGCCAGCAGCAACCAACCAGGGCCCTACGAGCAGTACTTC. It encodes CASSNQPGPYEQYF. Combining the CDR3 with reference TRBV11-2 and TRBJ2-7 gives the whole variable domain EAGVAQSPRYKIIEKRQSVAFWCNPISGHATLYWYQQILGQGPKLLIQFQNNGVVDDSQLPKDRFSAERLKGVDSTLKIQPAKLEDSAVYLCASSNQPGPYEQYFGPGTRLTVT.